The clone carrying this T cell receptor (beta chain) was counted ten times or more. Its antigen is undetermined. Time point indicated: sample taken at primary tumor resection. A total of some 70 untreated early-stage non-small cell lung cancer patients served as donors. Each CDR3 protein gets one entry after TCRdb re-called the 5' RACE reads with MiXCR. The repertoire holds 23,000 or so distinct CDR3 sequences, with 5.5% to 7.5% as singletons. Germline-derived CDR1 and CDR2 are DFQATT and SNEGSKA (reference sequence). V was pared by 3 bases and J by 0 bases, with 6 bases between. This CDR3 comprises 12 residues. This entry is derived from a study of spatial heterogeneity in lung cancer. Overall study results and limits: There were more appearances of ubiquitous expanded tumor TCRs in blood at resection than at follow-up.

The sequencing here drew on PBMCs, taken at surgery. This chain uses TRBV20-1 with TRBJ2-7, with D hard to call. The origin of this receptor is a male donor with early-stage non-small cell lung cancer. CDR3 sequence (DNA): TGCAGTGCTAGGTGGAGCTCCTACGAGCAGTACGTC. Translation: CSARWSSYEQYV.